The text below deals with one T cell receptor (beta chain). With V trimmed by 5 bases and J by 8 bases, 3 bases remained unmatched. The CDR3 has 12 residues. Per germline, CDR1 SNHLY and CDR2 FYNNEI. The sample originates from a study of blood T cell repertoires in COVID-19. Study in general: The United States, Italy and Spain supplied acute and convalescent COVID-19 samples. T cells, B-cell-depleted T cells, or PBMCs provided the cDNA or gDNA that served as material.

Per the original methods: Reference gene primer amplification in the assay estimated nucleated cell counts. The table came from immunoSEQ multiplex PCR; TCRdb's copy has only in-frame clones and leaves some out. V and J calls and clone size follow that table, whereas D and trimming were derived from the DNA. The data contain over 120,000 clones, over 65% of them seen just once; the ten biggest clones take up 4.5%. Material for sequencing was peripheral blood. The sequence was obtained from a woman aged 80 or over with active or convalescent COVID-19. The chain uses TRBV2 and TRBJ1-1, with TRBD1 matching 9 bases. The CDR3 spells CASSRTGVEAFF. CDR3 bases: TGTGCCAGCAGTCGGACAGGGGTGGAAGCTTTCTTT.